What follows is one T cell receptor beta chain and its context. The target antigen is unknown. MiXCR, applied by TCRdb to the 5' RACE reads, yields one record per CDR3 protein. The data hold 470,000 or so distinct CDR3 sequences, with 15% to 20% observed a single time. The sample originates from a study of T-cell memory formation after mild COVID-19. Study at large: Largely, the TCR clusters proved donor specific.

Study conclusions and caveats: The study found contracting CD4+ clones mainly in CM and EM and contracting CD8+ clones in EMRA.

The TCR was taken from an adult woman who had mild COVID-19 (a few samples of this study predate the infection). Cell type and time point are not known. Sequenced: PBMCs or a T cell subset sorted from them (not recorded which).

CDR3 residues: CASSRSQGLPLHF. CDR3 coding DNA: TGTGCCAGCAGCCGAAGTCAGGGATTGCCCCTCCACTTT. V usage is TRBV7-3 and J usage is TRBJ1-6; possible D gene TRBD1, 5 bases. This CDR3 has 13 residues. Trimming cost V 5 bases and J 13 bases, with 15 bases left between them. Germline lookup yields CDR1 SGHTA and CDR2 FQGTGA.